Below, 23 T cell receptor beta chains from the same sample are listed, as sequenced in a study of shared clonotypes between healthy human individuals. CD8 cells classed as naive were CD45RO-negative and positively selected for CCR7, excluding terminally differentiated effector memory CD45RA+ cells. The method was immunoSEQ multiplex PCR; TCRdb's version includes in-frame clones alone and lacks a portion of them. Found here are approximately 1.9 million clones, 93% of them singletons; the top ten hold about 1.6%. The sample taken for sequencing was naive CD8+ T cells from PBMCs. These receptors all stem from a man in his late teens or twenties in good health. Some clones in this sample may be carry-over from other donors' samples.

The gene calls are TRBV6-1 and TRBJ2-7; TRBD2 aligns across 12 bases. CDR3 length: 14 residues. V dropped 6 bases and J dropped 3; count of bases not matched to a gene: 3. In germline, CDR1 is MNHNS, CDR2 SASEGT. Written as DNA, the CDR3 is TGTGCCAGCAGGACTAGCGGGAGTATCTACGAGCAGTACTTC. Translated: CASRTSGSIYEQYF.

The V gene is TRBV27, the J gene TRBJ2-1; D gene uncertain. This CDR3 has 14 amino acids. The V end was cut by 3 bases, the J end by 5 bases, with 11 bases between. Germline V CDR1 and CDR2: MNHEY, SMNVEV (reference sequence). Here the CDR3 DNA reads TGTGCCAGCAGTTTCCGGCCAGGTAACAATGAGCAGTTCTTC. It specifies CASSFRPGNNEQFF.

The genes are TRBV5-1 and TRBJ2-1; 13 bases are a match to TRBD2. The V gene's germline CDR1 is SGHRS and CDR2 YFSETQ. After removal of 3 bases from V and 1 base from J, the junction contained 7 bases not matched to a gene. This CDR3 contains 18 residues. CDR3 residues: CASSWTGLAGVSYNEQFF. The CDR3, as DNA: TGCGCCAGCAGCTGGACCGGACTAGCGGGAGTGTCCTACAATGAGCAGTTCTTC.

CDR3 amino acids: CASSSGTSGYSYEQYF. In DNA, the CDR3 is TGTGCCAGCTCATCCGGGACTAGCGGATACTCCTACGAGCAGTACTTC. V and J are TRBV18 and TRBJ2-7; 11 nucleotides line up with TRBD2. J gave up 0 bases and V 5 bases, and 6 bases lay outside the gene matches. The germline V gene encodes CDR1 KGHSH and CDR2 LQKENI. CDR3 length: 16 residues. Filled out from reference TRBV18 and TRBJ2-7, the complete variable domain reads NAGVMQNPRHLVRRRGQEARLRCSPMKGHSHVYWYRQLPEEGLKFMVYLQKENIIDESGMPKERFSAEFPKEGPSILRIQQVVRGDSAAYFCASSSGTSGYSYEQYFGPGTRLTVT.

The genes are TRBV28 and TRBJ2-3; TRBD2 matches at 15 bases. The CDR3 runs to 17 residues. V lost 6 bases, J lost 3 bases, and 7 bases stayed unmatched. Germline loops: CDR1 MDHEN, CDR2 SYDVKM. This CDR3 is CASSSGLAGGNTDTQYF. The CDR3 nucleotides are TGTGCCAGCAGCTCCGGACTAGCGGGAGGGAATACAGATACGCAGTATTTT.

This clone was observed a single time. The chain carries TRBV5-6 and TRBJ2-7, with unresolved D. CDR1 is SGHDT, CDR2 YYEEEE, per germline. The CDR3 totals 13 residues. V dropped 4 bases and J dropped 7 bases, with 15 bases sitting between them. Here the CDR3 DNA reads TGTGCCAGCAGCCCACGGGTCCTTGAAGAGCAGTACTTC. Translating gives CASSPRVLEEQYF.

V gene TRBV19 combines with J gene TRBJ2-1; possibly TRBD2 for D (6 bases). The CDR3 spans 15 residues. V was trimmed by 4 bases and J by 6 bases, leaving 16 bases between them. Germline-derived CDR1 and CDR2 are LNHDA and SQIVND (reference sequence). The DNA of the CDR3 is TGTGCCAGTAGTACCTTCGGGGAGACTAGCAATGAGCAGTTCTTC. Residues: CASSTFGETSNEQFF. Based on the CDR3 plus reference TRBV19 and TRBJ2-1, the full variable domain is DGGITQSPKYLFRKEGQNVTLSCEQNLNHDAMYWYRQDPGQGLRLIYYSQIVNDFQKGDIAEGYSVSREKKESFPLTVTSAQKNPTAFYLCASSTFGETSNEQFFGPGTRLTVL.

The chain carries TRBV5-1 and TRBJ2-1; 13 bases agree with TRBD2. CDR3 length: 16 residues. Germline assignment: CDR1 SGHRS and CDR2 YFSETQ. Trimming removed 3 bases from V and 5 bases from J; junction bases left unmatched: 5. The CDR3 protein is CASSSWGLAGNNEQFF. The CDR3 nucleotides are TGCGCCAGCAGCTCCTGGGGACTAGCGGGAAACAATGAGCAGTTCTTC.

The chain has TRBV9 and TRBJ1-4; tentatively, D is TRBD1 (6 bases). V was shortened by 1 base and J by 3 bases, with 16 bases between the two germline ends. The CDR3 spans 17 residues. The germline V gene encodes CDR1 SGDLS and CDR2 YYNGEE. The CDR3 DNA is TGTGCCAGCAGCGTATATCCAAGACAGGTACCTAATGAAAAACTGTTTTTT. This encodes CASSVYPRQVPNEKLFF.

The chain employs TRBV6-6 and TRBJ1-1; TRBD1 is a possible D gene (6 bases). The CDR3 spans 16 residues. Germline V gene sequence: CDR1 MNHNY, CDR2 SVGAGI (reference sequence). V lost 0 bases, J lost 5 bases, and 16 bases lay in between. The CDR3 sequence is CASSYSGNLGGTEAFF. As DNA, the CDR3 is TGTGCCAGCAGTTACTCGGGCAACCTAGGGGGGACTGAAGCTTTCTTT.

The J gene is TRBJ2-7, the V gene TRBV4-3; no reliable D call. V gave up 0 bases and J gave up 5 bases, with 8 bases separating them. This CDR3 spans 13 amino acids. The germline V gene encodes CDR1 LGHNA and CDR2 YSLEER. Here the CDR3 reads CASSQDLRNEQYF. CDR3 DNA sequence: TGCGCCAGCAGCCAAGATTTGCGGAACGAGCAGTACTTC.

The chain joins TRBV27 to TRBJ2-1, with 7 positions matching TRBD1. Germline-derived CDR1 and CDR2 are MNHEY and SMNVEV (reference sequence). V gave up 1 base and J gave up 3 bases; unmatched junction bases: 9. The CDR3 extends over 17 amino acids. CDR3 sequence reads: CASSLYKGAKLYNEQFF. In DNA, the CDR3 is TGTGCCAGCAGTTTATATAAGGGGGCCAAGCTCTACAATGAGCAGTTCTTC.

The V and J genes are TRBV9 and TRBJ2-1; D is tentatively TRBD1 or TRBD2 (6 bases each). Germline-derived CDR1 and CDR2 are SGDLS and YYNGEE. The CDR3 loop spans 17 amino acids. V was trimmed by 0 bases and J by 0 bases, leaving 13 bases between them. The CDR3 coding sequence is TGTGCCAGCAGCGTAGCGGAGGGGGTAAGCTCCTACAATGAGCAGTTCTTC. This codes for CASSVAEGVSSYNEQFF.

V gene TRBV6-1 combines with J gene TRBJ1-4; weak D call: TRBD1 (5 bases). CDR1 and CDR2 (germline): MNHNS, SASEGT. Between the trimmed V and J ends, which lost 3 bases and 5 bases, there was a span of 10 bases. The CDR3 covers 14 residues. The CDR3: CASSEPGLNEKLFF. DNA of the CDR3: TGTGCCAGCAGTGAGCCGGGACTAAATGAAAAACTGTTTTTT.

The chain uses TRBV27 and TRBJ2-4; D remains unclear. The CDR3 loop spans 14 amino acids. V dropped 8 bases and J dropped 4 bases, with 15 bases sitting between them. Per the germline V gene, CDR1 is MNHEY and CDR2 is SMNVEV (reference sequence). The CDR3 is CASGPRAEKNIQYF. In DNA form, the CDR3 reads TGTGCCAGCGGGCCTCGCGCGGAAAAAAACATTCAGTACTTC.

The chain carries TRBV9 and TRBJ2-3, with 7 bases identical to TRBD2. The junction had 8 bases not matched to a gene; V was cut back by 1 base and J by 6 bases. CDR3 length equals 15 residues. The germline V gene encodes CDR1 SGDLS and CDR2 YYNGEE. The CDR3, as DNA: TGTGCCAGCAGCGTATCTAGGGTGGGAGGGGATACGCAGTATTTT. Its translation is CASSVSRVGGDTQYF.

V and J are TRBV15 and TRBJ2-7; 7 bases are shared with TRBD2. CDR3 length equals 17 residues. CDR1 is LNHNV, CDR2 YYDKDF, per germline (reference sequence). Unmatched junction bases numbered 8, after V lost 0 bases and J lost 0 bases. DNA of the CDR3: TGTGCCACCAGCAGAGATGGGGGGGAAATAAACTCCTACGAGCAGTACTTC. Protein sequence: CATSRDGGEINSYEQYF. Filled out from reference TRBV15 and TRBJ2-7, the complete variable domain reads DAMVIQNPRYQVTQFGKPVTLSCSQTLNHNVMYWYQQKSSQAPKLLFHYYDKDFNNEADTPDNFQSRRPNTSFCFLDIRSPGLGDTAMYLCATSRDGGEINSYEQYFGPGTRLTVT.

The CDR3 DNA follows: TGTGCCTGGAAACCTCCAGGGCATCACAATCAGCCCCAGCATTTT. Protein: CAWKPPGHHNQPQHF. V usage is TRBV30 and J usage is TRBJ1-5; maybe TRBD1 (5 bases). V lost 4 bases and J 3 bases, leaving 16 bases between the germline ends. Germline V gene sequence: CDR1 GTSNPN, CDR2 SVGIG (reference sequence). This CDR3 is 15 amino acids long.

This CDR3 is CASSATSGRFMYEQYF. DNA for the CDR3: TGTGCCAGCAGTGCCACTAGCGGGAGGTTTATGTACGAGCAGTACTTC. The J gene is TRBJ2-7, the V gene TRBV27; 12 bases align to TRBD2. Germline V gene data show CDR1 as MNHEY and CDR2 as SMNVEV (reference sequence). Trimming at V came to 5 bases and at J to 4 bases, leaving 9 bases not matched to a gene. This CDR3 contains 16 residues.

The chain combines TRBV4-1 with TRBJ2-5; the D is unclear. This CDR3 spans 15 amino acids. Trimming shortened V by 0 bases and J by 4 bases, and 12 bases separated the two germline ends. Germline V gene lookup returns CDR1 MGHRA and CDR2 YSYEKL. CDR3 coding DNA: TGCGCCAGCAGCCAAGAGATCCATTGGTCAGAGACCCAGTACTTC. Its protein product is CASSQEIHWSETQYF.

The V call is TRBV11-3, the J call TRBJ2-3; possibly TRBD1 or TRBD2 for D (5 bases each). The CDR3 is 15 residues long. Germline CDR1 is SGHNT and CDR2 is YENEEA. V dropped 1 base and J dropped 5 bases, with 13 bases sitting between them. The CDR3 loop reads CASSLGATGGDTQYF. CDR3 nucleotide sequence: TGTGCCAGCAGCTTAGGGGCCACTGGGGGAGATACGCAGTATTTT. The variable domain in full, completed from reference TRBV11-3 and TRBJ2-3, reads EAGVVQSPRYKIIEKKQPVAFWCNPISGHNTLYWYLQNLGQGPELLIRYENEEAVDDSQLPKDRFSAERLKGVDSTLKIQPAELGDSAVYLCASSLGATGGDTQYFGPGTRLTVL.

This chain links TRBV28 with TRBJ2-3, with a weak D call TRBD1 (5 bases). This CDR3 region has 17 residues. V was clipped by 2 bases and J by 0 bases, with 15 bases between them. Germline CDR1 reads MDHEN; CDR2 reads SYDVKM. The CDR3 protein is CASSLKARVTSTDTQYF. The CDR3 DNA is TGTGCCAGCAGTTTAAAGGCCAGGGTCACGAGCACAGATACGCAGTATTTT.

With respect to this clone: The sample carries other DNA sequences with the same CDR3. This rearrangement joins TRBV9 to TRBJ2-7; 7 nucleotides match TRBD2. The CDR3 loop spans 14 amino acids. The J segment lost 2 bases and the V segment lost 0 bases, leaving 2 bases of the junction unmatched. Looked up from germline, CDR1 is SGDLS and CDR2 is YYNGEE. CDR3 DNA: TGTGCCAGCAGCGTAGGCGGGGGTACCTACGAGCAGTACTTC. Amino acids: CASSVGGGTYEQYF.